This T cell receptor (beta chain) was documented in a study of cytomegalovirus exposure and HLA in healthy donors. The CDR3 loop spans 15 amino acids. Primers for the PCR totalled 60 Vbeta and 13 Jbeta. Here immunoSEQ multiplex PCR was the method, and the copy in TCRdb shows in-frame clones only, minus some. The sample lists approximately 190,000 clones, over 65% occurring once. This clonotype originated in a man aged 40-49 years in good health and CMV-seropositive. The sample comprised PBMCs. This chain links TRBV21-1 with TRBJ2-1; the D call of TRBD1 is as the table states it, not checked on the DNA. TRBV21-1 is an annotated pseudogene. This chain's CDR3 is CASSNPGQGRIEQFF. The CDR3 DNA reads TGTGCCAGCAGCAACCCGGGACAGGGACGGATTGAGCAGTTCTTC.